This T cell receptor beta chain is drawn from a study of blood T cell repertoires in COVID-19. Study-wide background: Some COVID-19 samples were acute and others convalescent; all came from the United States, Italy and Spain. PBMCs, B-cell-depleted T cells, or T cells were the source of the cDNA or gDNA that made up the material.

The CDR3 is made up of 15 amino acids. Losses at the gene ends were 3 bases for V and 5 bases for J; bases not matched to a gene: 8. The V gene's germline CDR1 is SEHNR and CDR2 FQNEAQ (reference sequence). Study processing details: Reference gene primers were amplified, and this amplification served to estimate nucleated cell counts. Assay used: immunoSEQ multiplex PCR; TCRdb lists only in-frame clones, some missing. V and J calls and clone size are copied from that table; D and trimming were computed from the DNA. The repertoire has fewer than 90,000 clones, 80% of them found once; the top ten carry 15% to 20%.

Source material: peripheral blood. The sequence was obtained from a woman aged 80 or over with acute or convalescent COVID-19. This chain uses TRBV7-9 with TRBJ1-2; 8 nucleotides agree with TRBD1. DNA of the CDR3: TGTGCCAGCAGCTTGGCAGGGGGCGAATATTATGGCTACACCTTC. Its protein is CASSLAGGEYYGYTF.